This T cell receptor (beta chain) was observed in a study of vaccination and CD4 T cells after COVID-19. Background on the study: Two of the convalescents were Hispanic, and convalescents were six males and four females. Every participant was given two doses of BNT162b2 or mRNA-1273 vaccine.

Indicated treatment: approximately nine-day PBMC culture with coronavirus spike peptide pools or control peptides (ViraFEST assay). Points on this clonotype: Its antigen is not identified.

Sequenced with the Oncomine TCR Beta short-read assay was DNA taken from cultured CD4+ T cells. It was from cultured CD4+ T cells that genomic DNA was extracted. MiXCR was run by TCRdb on the PCR reads, yielding one entry per CDR3 protein. The repertoire holds around 20,000 distinct CDR3 sequences, with 40% to 50% as singletons. The V gene lost 3 bases and the J gene lost 4 bases, with 13 bases spanning the gap. From germline, CDR1 is SNHLY and CDR2 FYNNEI. The CDR3 totals 14 residues. Findings and limits, study-wide: Spike mono-reactivity was shown by 304 of 307 vaccine-specific clones in convalescent patients.

The chain uses TRBV2 and TRBJ2-7, with D possibly being TRBD1 (5 bases). The source is a human donor who had recovered from COVID-19. Sequenced here: CD4+ T cells from blood, cultured in vitro, sampled before SARS-CoV-2 vaccination. The CDR3 is CASSEGPRVYEQYF. CDR3 DNA: TGTGCCAGCAGTGAGGGGCCAAGAGTATACGAGCAGTACTTC.